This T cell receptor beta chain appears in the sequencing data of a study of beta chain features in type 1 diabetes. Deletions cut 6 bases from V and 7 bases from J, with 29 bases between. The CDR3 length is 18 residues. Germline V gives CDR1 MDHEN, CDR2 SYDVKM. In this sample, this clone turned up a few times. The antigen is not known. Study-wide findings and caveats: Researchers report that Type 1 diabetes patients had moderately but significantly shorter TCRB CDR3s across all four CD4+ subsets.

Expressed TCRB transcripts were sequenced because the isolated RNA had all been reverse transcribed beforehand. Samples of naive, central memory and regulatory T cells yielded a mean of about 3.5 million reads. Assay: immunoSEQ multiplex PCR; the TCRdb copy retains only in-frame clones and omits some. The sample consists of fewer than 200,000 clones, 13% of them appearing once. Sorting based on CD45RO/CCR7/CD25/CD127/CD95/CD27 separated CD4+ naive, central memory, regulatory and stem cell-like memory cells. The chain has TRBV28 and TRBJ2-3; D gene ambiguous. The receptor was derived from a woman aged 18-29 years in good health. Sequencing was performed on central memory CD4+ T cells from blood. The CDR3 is CASSPRGAPAAEANTQYF. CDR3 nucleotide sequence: TGTGCCAGCAGCCCCCGCGGCGCCCCGGCTGCTGAGGCGAATACGCAGTATTTT.